These 19 T cell receptor beta chains came from one sample sequenced in a study of neoadjuvant anti-PD-1 for oral cavity cancer. Clones were read by immunoSEQ multiplex PCR, and TCRdb kept only the in-frame ones, dropping some. The table lists around 12,000 clones, around 56% of them singletons, with more than 10% in the top ten. The sample here was tumor tissue, taken before nivolumab (anti-PD-1) treatment. These receptors were collected from a person aged 40 to 85 with oral cavity squamous cell carcinoma.

This CDR3 is CASSPFMGTDTQYF. The CDR3 nucleotides are TGTGCCAGCTCACCTTTTATGGGCACAGATACGCAGTATTTT. The chain has TRBV18 and TRBJ2-3; D gene ambiguous. Trimming shortened V by 3 bases and J by 1 base, and 8 bases separated the two germline ends. The CDR3 consists of 14 residues. Germline CDR1 reads KGHSH; CDR2 reads LQKENI.

Sample share makes this clone medium-sized (0.01 to 0.1%). V gene TRBV9 combines with J gene TRBJ2-6, with 7 bases aligning to TRBD1. The ends lost 3 bases at V and 0 bases at J; junction bases unmatched: 6. The CDR3 extends over 17 amino acids. Germline assignment: CDR1 SGDLS and CDR2 YYNGEE. The CDR3 DNA follows: TGTGCCAGCAGCGCCCGGGACAGTCACTCTGGGGCCAACGTCCTGACTTTC. The encoded protein is CASSARDSHSGANVLTF.

This clone appeared a few times. The J gene is TRBJ2-1, the V gene TRBV21-1; the table's D call, TRBD1, was not checked against the DNA. TRBV21-1 is tagged as a pseudogene. The CDR3 is 15 residues long. CDR3 in DNA: TGTGCCAGCAGCAGGGGGCGAGAGGGGGCAAATGAGCAGTTCTTC. As protein: CASSRGREGANEQFF.

This chain links TRBV9 with TRBJ1-4; 7 bases line up with TRBD1. The CDR3 loop spans 13 amino acids. Germline-derived CDR1 and CDR2 are SGDLS and YYNGEE. J was trimmed by 6 bases and V by 1 base; bases with no gene match: 0. This chain's CDR3 is CASSVTGDEKLFF. CDR3 nucleotide sequence: TGTGCCAGCAGCGTAACAGGGGATGAAAAACTGTTTTTT.

This sequence joins TRBV6-1 and TRBJ1-4; TRBD1 is a possible D gene (5 bases). The CDR3 is made up of 14 amino acids. Between the trimmed V and J ends, which lost 10 bases and 5 bases, there was a span of 17 bases. Germline-derived CDR1 and CDR2 are MNHNS and SASEGT. The DNA for the CDR3 is TGTGCCACCACGGGGCTTCTTGGCAATGAAAAACTGTTTTTT. This codes for CATTGLLGNEKLFF.

In this sample, this clone is medium-sized. The rearrangement joins TRBV11-2 to TRBJ1-1; the match to TRBD1 covers 9 bases. The length of the CDR3 is 16 residues. With V trimmed by 1 base and J by 0 bases, 3 bases remained unmatched. Per the germline V gene, CDR1 is SGHAT and CDR2 is FQNNGV. The CDR3 coding sequence is TGTGCCAGCAGCTTAGGCGGGACAGGGCTGAACACTGAAGCTTTCTTT. This encodes CASSLGGTGLNTEAFF.

The DNA of the CDR3 is TGTGCCAGCAGCTTGGCTCCGGGGCCGGGGGCCGAAAAACTGTTTTTT. Translating gives CASSLAPGPGAEKLFF. The chain employs TRBV5-6 and TRBJ1-4, with D maybe TRBD1 (6 bases). CDR1 SGHDT and CDR2 YYEEEE come from the germline V gene. The CDR3 consists of 16 residues. V was shortened by 0 bases and J by 8 bases, with 17 bases between the two germline ends. Filled out from reference TRBV5-6 and TRBJ1-4, the complete variable domain reads DAGVTQSPTHLIKTRGQQVTLRCSPKSGHDTVSWYQQALGQGPQFIFQYYEEEERQRGNFPDRFSGHQFPNYSSELNVNALLLGDSALYLCASSLAPGPGAEKLFFGSGTQLSVL.

The V call is TRBV10-3, the J call TRBJ1-1; 8 nucleotides line up with TRBD1. CDR3 length: 12 amino acids. CDR1 ENHRY and CDR2 SYGVKD come from the germline V gene. V dropped 8 bases and J dropped 1; count of bases not matched to a gene: 0. DNA of the CDR3: TGTGCCATCGGGACAGGGAACACTGAAGCTTTCTTT. Protein sequence: CAIGTGNTEAFF.

The V call is TRBV5-1, the J call TRBJ2-3; no clear D gene. The V end was cut by 3 bases, the J end by 4 bases, with 9 bases between. Germline assignment: CDR1 SGHRS and CDR2 YFSETQ. This CDR3 has 13 residues. The CDR3 DNA reads as TGCGCCAGCAGCTCCTCCAATCCAGATACGCAGTATTTT. Residues: CASSSSNPDTQYF.

In this sample, this clone turned up a few times. The rearrangement uses TRBV9 and TRBJ2-5, with D possibly matching TRBD1 (6 bases). The CDR3 is made up of 15 amino acids. The ends were cut back, 3 bases at V and 0 bases at J, with 12 bases in the middle. The germline V gene has CDR1 SGDLS and CDR2 YYNGEE. The CDR3 sequence: CASSGTDWYQETQYF. In DNA, the CDR3 is TGTGCCAGCAGCGGGACAGACTGGTACCAAGAGACCCAGTACTTC.

The chain joins TRBV14 to TRBJ2-7; the match to TRBD2 covers 9 bases. Germline assignment: CDR1 SGHDN and CDR2 FVKESK. The CDR3 sequence is 13 residues long. V shed 4 bases and J 6 bases; nucleotides not matched to a gene: 4. The DNA for the CDR3 is TGTGCCAGCAGCCTCGGACTAGCGTTCGAGCAGTACTTC. It codes for CASSLGLAFEQYF.

The chain carries TRBV19 and TRBJ2-3; no reliable D call. The CDR3 spans 14 residues. Germline V lookup: CDR1 LNHDA, CDR2 SQIVND (reference sequence). V was cut by 3 bases and J by 2 bases, with 9 bases left in between. The CDR3 nucleotides read TGTGCCAGTAGTATCGGCCCGATCACAGATACGCAGTATTTT. It is translated as CASSIGPITDTQYF.

This clone was detected only a few times. The gene calls are TRBV5-6 and TRBJ1-1; possible D gene TRBD1, 5 bases. This CDR3 region has 15 residues. CDR1 is SGHDT and CDR2 is YYEEEE in the germline V gene. V was cut by 0 bases and J by 6 bases, with 15 bases left in between. CDR3 in DNA: TGTGCCAGCAGCTTGGGGGGGACCCTTCACGCTGAAGCTTTCTTT. It translates to CASSLGGTLHAEAFF. Full variable domain (remainder filled in from reference TRBV5-6 and TRBJ1-1): DAGVTQSPTHLIKTRGQQVTLRCSPKSGHDTVSWYQQALGQGPQFIFQYYEEEERQRGNFPDRFSGHQFPNYSSELNVNALLLGDSALYLCASSLGGTLHAEAFFGQGTRLTVV.

The chain couples TRBV16 to TRBJ1-2; perhaps TRBD1 as D (5 bases). The germline V gene has CDR1 KGHSY and CDR2 FQNENV. V dropped 3 bases and J dropped 2 bases, with 10 bases sitting between them. The CDR3 has 14 residues. CDR3 loop: CASSQWAGNYGYTF. DNA of the CDR3: TGTGCCAGCAGCCAGTGGGCAGGGAACTATGGCTACACCTTC.

The chain joins TRBV7-9 to TRBJ2-7; 10 positions match TRBD2. This CDR3 contains 14 residues. CDR1 and CDR2 from the germline V gene are SEHNR and FQNEAQ (reference sequence). Losses at the gene ends were 2 bases for V and 3 bases for J; bases not matched to a gene: 1. The CDR3 protein is CASSLSGRVYEQYF. CDR3 nucleotides: TGTGCCAGCAGCTTAAGCGGGAGGGTCTACGAGCAGTACTTC. The variable domain in full, with the rest retrieved from reference TRBV7-9 and TRBJ2-7, is DTGVSQNPRHKITKRGQNVTFRCDPISEHNRLYWYRQTLGQGPEFLTYFQNEAQLEKSRLLSDRFSAERPKGSFSTLEIQRTEQGDSAMYLCASSLSGRVYEQYFGPGTRLTVT.

J is TRBJ2-3 and V is TRBV29-1; maybe TRBD1 (6 bases). This CDR3 region has 13 residues. The V gene's germline CDR1 is SQVTM and CDR2 ANQGSEA. V was shortened by 6 bases and J by 2 bases, with 12 bases between the two germline ends. The CDR3 loop is CSVQGRVTDTQYF. Written as DNA, the CDR3 is TGCAGCGTACAGGGTCGGGTCACAGATACGCAGTATTTT.

The chain combines TRBV5-6 with TRBJ1-2, with D possibly being TRBD1 (6 bases). Trimming cost V 5 bases and J 0 bases, with 14 bases left between them. The CDR3 extends over 15 amino acids. Looked up from germline, CDR1 is SGHDT and CDR2 is YYEEEE. The CDR3 DNA reads TGTGCCAGCAGTTTGACAGGAGATACTAACTATGGCTACACCTTC. Translated, it gives CASSLTGDTNYGYTF.

This clone came up a few times. This rearrangement joins TRBV28 to TRBJ1-5, with D uncertain. V shed 6 bases and J shed 9 bases, with 9 bases lying between them. CDR1 is MDHEN and CDR2 is SYDVKM in the germline V gene. CDR3 length: 11 residues. DNA of the CDR3: TGTGCCAGCAGCCTCGATTGGCCCCAGCATTTT. Residues: CASSLDWPQHF.

Only a few counts were recorded for this clone. The rearrangement joins TRBV15 to TRBJ2-7, with 10 bases lining up with TRBD2. CDR3 length equals 15 residues. The V segment lost 3 bases and the J segment 4 bases; nucleotides outside the gene matches: 6. Looked up from germline, CDR1 is LNHNV and CDR2 is YYDKDF (reference sequence). CDR3 amino acids: CATSSLLAGTYEQYF. The CDR3 region has the DNA TGTGCCACCAGCAGTCTACTAGCGGGAACGTACGAGCAGTACTTC.